The rows below give T cell receptor beta chains drawn from one sample of a study of T-cell reconstitution after alpha-beta-depleted transplantation in children. TCRdb re-called the PCR reads through MiXCR, storing one row per CDR3 protein. Of 610,000 or so distinct CDR3 sequences listed, about a quarter are singletons. The starting material was PBMCs, obtained before TCRalphabeta/CD19-depleted stem cell transplant. Every receptor here comes from a boy under three years old with Wiskott-Aldrich syndrome, due to receive a stem cell transplant. CDR3s include the opening cysteine and the closing phenylalanine or tryptophan. D genes are given only for firm matches. Expanded clones are given a class, and other clones once, few, many or no size at all.

v_call	d_call	j_call	clone_size	cdr3_aa	cdr3_nt
TRBV15	-	TRBJ2-5	-	CATSKGGTAQETQYF	TGTGCCACCAGCAAAGGCGGGACAGCTCAAGAGACCCAGTACTTC
TRBV29-1	TRBD2	TRBJ2-1	-	CSVPTSGSYNEQFF	TGCAGCGTGCCGACTAGCGGGAGCTACAATGAGCAGTTCTTC
TRBV10-3	-	TRBJ2-7	-	CAISDLGQAGGYEQYF	TGTGCCATCAGTGACTTGGGGCAGGCTGGGGGTTACGAGCAGTACTTC
TRBV15	-	TRBJ2-3	-	CATSRDRPGADTQYF	TGTGCCACCAGCAGAGATCGGCCGGGAGCAGATACGCAGTATTTT
TRBV29-1	-	TRBJ2-1	-	CSVNGGGDEQFF	TGCAGCGTTAATGGGGGCGGGGATGAGCAGTTCTTC
TRBV20-1	TRBD2	TRBJ2-7	-	CSATSGTRNYEQYF	TGCAGTGCCACAAGCGGGACTAGGAACTACGAGCAGTACTTC
TRBV28	TRBD2	TRBJ2-1	few	CASSTGLAPYNEQFF	TGTGCCAGCAGTACAGGACTAGCGCCCTACAATGAGCAGTTCTTC
TRBV29-1	TRBD2	TRBJ2-5	few	CSSSGVSQETQYF	TGCAGCTCTAGCGGGGTTAGCCAAGAGACCCAGTACTTC
TRBV5-1	TRBD2	TRBJ2-2	-	CASRQGLALSGELFF	TGCGCCAGCAGACAGGGACTAGCGTTATCCGGGGAGCTGTTTTTT
TRBV28	-	TRBJ2-2	-	CASRGHLLSTGELFF	TGTGCCAGCAGAGGACACCTCTTGAGCACCGGGGAGCTGTTTTTT
TRBV20-1	-	TRBJ2-7	-	CSARGVFTGLSYEQYF	TGCAGTGCTAGAGGGGTCTTCACCGGGCTCTCCTACGAGCAGTACTTC
TRBV29-1	-	TRBJ1-2	few	CSVESRSNYGYTF	TGCAGCGTTGAGTCCCGGTCTAACTATGGCTACACCTTC
TRBV27	-	TRBJ2-1	-	CASSSPPKLYNEQFF	TGTGCCAGCAGTTCCCCCCCTAAATTATACAATGAGCAGTTCTTC